A selection of T cell receptor beta chains follows, all from one sample in a study of cytomegalovirus exposure and HLA in healthy donors. The repertoire was sequenced with immunoSEQ multiplex PCR; TCRdb's copy has only in-frame clones and lacks some. In the table there are 85,000 to 100,000 clones, around 89% of which are singletons. The sample was PBMCs. The receptors come from a man aged 18 to 35 in good health and CMV-seronegative. Both conserved end residues are part of each CDR3. The D gene is left open where the match is weak. Where a row states a size, it is once, few, many or the class of an expanded clone; other rows omit it.

clone_size: .; j_call: TRBJ2-7; d_call: TRBD1; v_call: TRBV7-2; cdr3_aa: CASSLLQAQRDRFYEQYF; cdr3_nt: TGTGCCAGCAGCTTACTCCAAGCTCAAAGGGACAGGTTCTACGAGCAGTACTTC
clone_size: .; j_call: TRBJ2-2; d_call: .; v_call: TRBV19; cdr3_aa: CASSITANTGELFF; cdr3_nt: TGTGCCAGTAGTATCACAGCGAACACCGGGGAGCTGTTTTTT
clone_size: .; j_call: TRBJ2-1; d_call: TRBD2; v_call: TRBV19; cdr3_aa: CASSIGLAGSDEQFF; cdr3_nt: TGTGCCAGTAGTATAGGGCTAGCGGGTTCGGATGAGCAGTTCTTC
clone_size: .; j_call: TRBJ2-7; d_call: .; v_call: TRBV28; cdr3_aa: CASSLRERGYEQYF; cdr3_nt: TGTGCCAGCAGTTTACGGGAGAGGGGATACGAGCAGTACTTC
clone_size: .; j_call: TRBJ1-3; d_call: .; v_call: TRBV29-1; cdr3_aa: CSVLSGEGGNTIYF; cdr3_nt: TGCAGCGTTTTGTCTGGAGAAGGTGGAAACACCATATATTTT
clone_size: .; j_call: TRBJ2-7; d_call: .; v_call: TRBV10-3; cdr3_aa: CAISGHIEQYF; cdr3_nt: TGTGCCATATCGGGACATATCGAGCAGTACTTC
clone_size: once; j_call: TRBJ2-7; d_call: .; v_call: TRBV7-3; cdr3_aa: CASSLRGAGYEQYF; cdr3_nt: TGTGCCAGCAGCTTACGGGGGGCGGGGTACGAGCAGTACTTC
clone_size: .; j_call: TRBJ2-6; d_call: .; v_call: TRBV29-1; cdr3_aa: CSAYRVSEDGANVLTF; cdr3_nt: TGCAGCGCGTACAGGGTTTCTGAGGATGGGGCCAACGTCCTGACTTTC
clone_size: .; j_call: TRBJ2-7; d_call: TRBD2; v_call: TRBV6-5; cdr3_aa: CASNPWTSGSNKQYF; cdr3_nt: TGTGCCAGCAACCCCTGGACTAGCGGGAGCAATAAGCAGTACTTC
clone_size: .; j_call: TRBJ1-4; d_call: TRBD1; v_call: TRBV5-4; cdr3_aa: CASSLAGQGAEKLFF; cdr3_nt: TGTGCCAGCAGCTTGGCCGGACAGGGGGCTGAAAAACTGTTTTTT
clone_size: .; j_call: TRBJ2-3; d_call: .; v_call: TRBV7-6; cdr3_aa: CASSPPGDTQYF; cdr3_nt: TGTGCCAGCAGCCCCCCCGGAGATACGCAGTATTTT
clone_size: .; j_call: TRBJ2-5; d_call: TRBD2; v_call: TRBV19; cdr3_aa: CASSTTAGGETQYF; cdr3_nt: TGTGCCAGTAGTACCACAGCGGGAGGGGAGACCCAGTACTTC
clone_size: .; j_call: TRBJ1-2; d_call: TRBD1; v_call: TRBV28; cdr3_aa: CASSLWGQHVYGYTF; cdr3_nt: TGTGCCAGCAGTTTATGGGGACAGCACGTCTATGGCTACACCTTC
clone_size: .; j_call: TRBJ2-7; d_call: TRBD1; v_call: TRBV30; cdr3_aa: CAWSPTGTYEQYF; cdr3_nt: TGTGCCTGGAGCCCGACAGGGACCTACGAGCAGTACTTC
clone_size: .; j_call: TRBJ2-7; d_call: .; v_call: TRBV21-1; cdr3_aa: CASSRSPGTGNLYEQYF; cdr3_nt: TGTGCCAGCAGCCGAAGTCCCGGGACAGGGAATCTATACGAGCAGTACTTC
clone_size: .; j_call: TRBJ1-1; d_call: .; v_call: TRBV6-1; cdr3_aa: CASSEDRDTEAFF; cdr3_nt: TGTGCCAGCAGTGAAGACAGGGATACTGAAGCTTTCTTT
clone_size: .; j_call: TRBJ2-3; d_call: .; v_call: TRBV19; cdr3_aa: CASSIDRGAAEKYF; cdr3_nt: TGTGCCAGTAGTATAGATCGGGGGGCCGCGGAGAAGTATTTT
clone_size: .; j_call: TRBJ1-2; d_call: .; v_call: TRBV28; cdr3_aa: CASSFYPSGYTF; cdr3_nt: TGTGCCAGCAGTTTCTACCCCTCTGGCTACACCTTC
clone_size: .; j_call: TRBJ1-1; d_call: TRBD1; v_call: TRBV5-6; cdr3_aa: CASTLDRGGLNTEAFF; cdr3_nt: TGTGCCAGCACCCTGGACAGGGGAGGGCTGAACACTGAAGCTTTCTTT
clone_size: .; j_call: TRBJ1-5; d_call: .; v_call: TRBV5-6; cdr3_aa: CASTPPQARNQPQHF; cdr3_nt: TGTGCCAGCACCCCCCCCCAGGCCCGCAATCAGCCCCAGCATTTT
clone_size: .; j_call: TRBJ2-1; d_call: .; v_call: TRBV6-5; cdr3_aa: CASSFDRYQDNEQFF; cdr3_nt: TGTGCCAGCAGTTTCGACCGGTACCAGGACAATGAGCAGTTCTTC
clone_size: once; j_call: TRBJ1-1; d_call: TRBD1; v_call: TRBV4-1; cdr3_aa: CASSQGPPGQGRPEAFF; cdr3_nt: TGCGCCAGCAGCCAAGGTCCCCCGGGACAGGGGAGACCTGAAGCTTTCTTT
clone_size: .; j_call: TRBJ2-7; d_call: .; v_call: TRBV28; cdr3_aa: CASRTSYEQYF; cdr3_nt: TGTGCCAGCAGAACTAGCTACGAGCAGTACTTC
clone_size: .; j_call: TRBJ2-3; d_call: TRBD1; v_call: TRBV6-5; cdr3_aa: CASTDRDRFTDTQYF; cdr3_nt: TGTGCCAGCACCGACCGGGACAGATTCACAGATACGCAGTATTTT
clone_size: .; j_call: TRBJ1-2; d_call: TRBD1; v_call: TRBV6-1; cdr3_aa: CASIFGQGDYGYTF; cdr3_nt: TGTGCCAGCATCTTTGGACAGGGCGACTATGGCTACACCTTC
clone_size: .; j_call: TRBJ2-7; d_call: TRBD2; v_call: TRBV10-3; cdr3_aa: CAIRPGTRYGIYEQYF; cdr3_nt: TGTGCCATCAGGCCCGGGACTAGATATGGAATCTACGAGCAGTACTTC
clone_size: .; j_call: TRBJ2-5; d_call: .; v_call: TRBV29-1; cdr3_aa: CSAVGQGNYQETQYF; cdr3_nt: TGCAGCGCCGTGGGTCAGGGAAACTACCAAGAGACCCAGTACTTC
clone_size: .; j_call: TRBJ2-7; d_call: TRBD2; v_call: TRBV11-1; cdr3_aa: CASSLRTSGNYEQYF; cdr3_nt: TGTGCCAGCAGCTTACGGACTAGCGGAAACTACGAGCAGTACTTC
clone_size: once; j_call: TRBJ2-7; d_call: TRBD1; v_call: TRBV29-1; cdr3_aa: CSVLGTGSYEQYF; cdr3_nt: TGCAGCGTTCTTGGGACAGGCTCCTACGAGCAGTACTTC